This TCR beta chain was recovered during a study of identical twins. Findings and limits, study-wide: Memory repertoires showed no such pattern, whereas abundant cord blood beta clonotypes carried fewer insertions.

TCRdb reanalysed the 5' RACE reads using MiXCR and keeps one entry per CDR3 protein. The sample has hundreds of thousands of distinct CDR3 sequences, under 8.5% seen once. Ten or more counts support this clonotype. What it binds is not known. This same sample was also taken into another study, of yellow fever vaccine responses in identical twins.

The sample was PBMCs. This TCR was sampled from a woman aged 18 to 35 in good health.

CDR3 protein: CASALVAGGPDEQFF. As DNA, the CDR3 is TGTGCTAGTGCCTTGGTGGCGGGAGGGCCCGATGAGCAGTTCTTC. This chain joins TRBV12-5 and TRBJ2-1; 9 positions match TRBD2. CDR1 and CDR2 (germline): LGHNT, FRNRAP. The CDR3 extends over 15 amino acids. Trimming removed 7 bases from V and 8 bases from J; junction bases left unmatched: 12. Combining the CDR3 with reference TRBV12-5 and TRBJ2-1 gives the whole variable domain DARVTQTPRHKVTEMGQEVTMRCQPILGHNTVFWYRQTMMQGLELLAYFRNRAPLDDSGMPKDRFSAEMPDATLATLKIQPSEPRDSAVYFCASALVAGGPDEQFFGPGTRLTVL.